The present T cell receptor beta chain was sequenced within a study of T cells after yellow fever vaccination. TCRdb re-called the 5' RACE reads through MiXCR, storing one row per CDR3 protein. Among 300,000 to 400,000 distinct CDR3 sequences listed, 4% were seen once. Germline CDR1 SQVTM, CDR2 ANQGSEA. The CDR3 is made up of 13 amino acids. With V trimmed by 7 bases and J by 5 bases, 6 bases remained unmatched. This clonotype was recorded a few times. Its matching antigen is unknown. Study-wide results and caveats: Contamination of FACS-sorted repertoires by abundant clonotypes from the bulk population could occur. The booster response re-showed most primary clones: about 96% CD4, almost 90% CD8.

This clonotype originated in a man between 18 and 35 years old who received the YFV17D yellow fever vaccine. This material consisted of PBMCs, taken 5 days after the yellow fever booster vaccination. This chain connects TRBV29-1 to TRBJ1-4; 8 nucleotides agree with TRBD1. CDR3 residues: CSAQDRANEKLFF. The DNA for the CDR3 is TGCAGCGCCCAGGACAGGGCAAATGAAAAACTGTTTTTT.